The source of this T cell receptor beta chain is a study of human T cells and chemical hapten exposure. For the study at large: In the approximately 25-week study, patients were dosed weekly with diphenylcyclopropenone on the scalp throughout.

One entry per CDR3 protein results from TCRdb running MiXCR on the RACE reads. The repertoire holds about 110,000 distinct CDR3 sequences, with roughly a tenth as singletons. The time point denotes: patch test 2, 6 weeks after DPC sensitization. Indicated treatment: therapeutic diphenylcyclopropenone sensitization with weekly scalp DPC. The donor pool consisted of alopecia patients aged 18 to 70 years, considered suitable for DPC. This clonotype was observed a handful of times. What it recognizes is unknown. The V end was cut by 5 bases, the J end by 7 bases, with 15 bases between. Germline values: CDR1 MNHEY, CDR2 SVGAGI. The CDR3 runs to 14 residues. Overall study results and limits: The study found that DPC sensitization did not change TCRs above 1 in 1000 frequency.

Here the sequenced sample was whole blood, taken in connection with sensitization to the hapten diphenylcyclopropenone (DPC). The J gene is TRBJ1-5, the V gene TRBV6-5, with D tentatively TRBD1 (6 bases). The source is a woman in her 40s with alopecia areata. Some clones in this sample may be carry-over from other donors' samples. This CDR3 is CASSPPGVAQPQHF. CDR3 nucleotide sequence: TGTGCCAGCAGTCCCCCAGGGGTAGCGCAGCCCCAGCATTTT.